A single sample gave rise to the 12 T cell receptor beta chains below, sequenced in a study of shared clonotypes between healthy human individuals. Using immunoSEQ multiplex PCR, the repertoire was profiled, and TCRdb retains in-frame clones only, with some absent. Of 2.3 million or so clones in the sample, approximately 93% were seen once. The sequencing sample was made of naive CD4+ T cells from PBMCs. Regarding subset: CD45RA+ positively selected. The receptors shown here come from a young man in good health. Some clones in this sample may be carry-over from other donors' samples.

CDR3 sequence: CASSWGLFTDTQYF. In DNA, the CDR3 is TGCGCCAGCAGCTGGGGACTGTTCACAGATACGCAGTATTTT. The chain carries TRBV5-1 and TRBJ2-3, with D maybe TRBD2 (6 bases). Trimming pared 3 bases from V and 2 bases from J, leaving 10 bases between. Germline V CDR1 and CDR2: SGHRS, YFSETQ. CDR3 length: 14 amino acids.

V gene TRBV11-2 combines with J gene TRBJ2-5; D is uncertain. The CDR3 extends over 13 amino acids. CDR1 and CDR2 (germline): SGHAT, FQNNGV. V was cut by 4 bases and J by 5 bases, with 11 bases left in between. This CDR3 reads CASSWENQETQYF. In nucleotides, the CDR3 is TGTGCCAGCAGCTGGGAAAATCAGGAGACCCAGTACTTC. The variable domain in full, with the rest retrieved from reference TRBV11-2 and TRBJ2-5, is EAGVAQSPRYKIIEKRQSVAFWCNPISGHATLYWYQQILGQGPKLLIQFQNNGVVDDSQLPKDRFSAERLKGVDSTLKIQPAKLEDSAVYLCASSWENQETQYFGPGTRLLVL.

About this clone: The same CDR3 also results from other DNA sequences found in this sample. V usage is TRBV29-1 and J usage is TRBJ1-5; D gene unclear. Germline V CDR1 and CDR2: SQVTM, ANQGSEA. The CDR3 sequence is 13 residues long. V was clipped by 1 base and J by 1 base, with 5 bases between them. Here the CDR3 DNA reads TGCAGCGTTGAAGTAGGAAGCAATCAGCCCCAGCATTTT. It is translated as CSVEVGSNQPQHF.

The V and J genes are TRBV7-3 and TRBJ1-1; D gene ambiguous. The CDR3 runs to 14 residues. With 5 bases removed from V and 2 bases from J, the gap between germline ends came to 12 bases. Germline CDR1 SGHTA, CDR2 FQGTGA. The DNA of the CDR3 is TGTGCCAGCAGCCCCTCGTCAGGAAACACTGAAGCTTTCTTT. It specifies CASSPSSGNTEAFF.

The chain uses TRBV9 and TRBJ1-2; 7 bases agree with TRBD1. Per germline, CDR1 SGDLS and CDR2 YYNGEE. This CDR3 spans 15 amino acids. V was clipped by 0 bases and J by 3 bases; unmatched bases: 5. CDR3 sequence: CASSVDVRGDYGYTF. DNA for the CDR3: TGTGCCAGCAGCGTAGACGTCAGGGGGGACTATGGCTACACCTTC. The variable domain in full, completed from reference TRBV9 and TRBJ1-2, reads DSGVTQTPKHLITATGQRVTLRCSPRSGDLSVYWYQQSLDQGLQFLIQYYNGEERAKGNILERFSAQQFPDLHSELNLSSLELGDSALYFCASSVDVRGDYGYTFGSGTRLTVV.

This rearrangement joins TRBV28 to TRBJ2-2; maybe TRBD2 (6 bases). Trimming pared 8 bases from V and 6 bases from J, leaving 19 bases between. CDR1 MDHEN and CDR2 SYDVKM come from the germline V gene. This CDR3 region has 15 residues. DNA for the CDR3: TGTGCCAGCCGTCCCCAGTTTGGAGGGGCCGGGGAGCTGTTTTTT. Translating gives CASRPQFGGAGELFF.

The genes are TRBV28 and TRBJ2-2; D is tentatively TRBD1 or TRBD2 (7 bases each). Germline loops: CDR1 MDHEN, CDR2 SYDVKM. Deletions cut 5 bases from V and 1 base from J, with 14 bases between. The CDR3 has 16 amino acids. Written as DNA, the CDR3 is TGTGCCAGCAGTCCACAGGGGACTAAGAACACCGGGGAGCTGTTTTTT. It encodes CASSPQGTKNTGELFF.

The CDR3 loop is CASSGDSNEQFF. The CDR3, as DNA: TGCGCCAGCAGTGGGGACAGTAATGAGCAGTTCTTC. This chain joins TRBV10-1 and TRBJ2-1, with 7 bases lining up with TRBD1. With V trimmed by 4 bases and J by 7 bases, 1 base remained unmatched. The germline gives CDR1 WNHNN, CDR2 SYGVQD (reference sequence). This CDR3 is built from 12 residues.

Here the CDR3 DNA reads TGTGCCAGCAGCTTAGTCGGACTAGCGGGAATCTACGAGCAGTACTTC. Its protein product is CASSLVGLAGIYEQYF. The chain uses TRBV7-2 and TRBJ2-7, with TRBD2 identical over 12 bases. CDR3 size: 16 residues. With 1 base clipped from V and 3 bases from J, the junction kept 4 bases outside the gene matches. From germline, CDR1 is SGHTA and CDR2 FQGNSA.

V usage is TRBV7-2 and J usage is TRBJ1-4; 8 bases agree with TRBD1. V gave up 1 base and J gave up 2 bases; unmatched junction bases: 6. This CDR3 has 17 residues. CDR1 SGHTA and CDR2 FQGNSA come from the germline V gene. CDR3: CASSLGYRGLTNEKLFF. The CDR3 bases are TGTGCCAGCAGCTTAGGATACAGGGGGTTGACTAATGAAAAACTGTTTTTT.

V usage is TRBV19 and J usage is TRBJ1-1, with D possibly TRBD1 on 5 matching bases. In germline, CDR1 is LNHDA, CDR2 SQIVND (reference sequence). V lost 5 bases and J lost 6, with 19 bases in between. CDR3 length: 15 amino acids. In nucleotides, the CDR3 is TGTGCCAGTAGTCAAGGGGCGACAGCTGGGGCTGAAGCTTTCTTT. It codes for CASSQGATAGAEAFF.

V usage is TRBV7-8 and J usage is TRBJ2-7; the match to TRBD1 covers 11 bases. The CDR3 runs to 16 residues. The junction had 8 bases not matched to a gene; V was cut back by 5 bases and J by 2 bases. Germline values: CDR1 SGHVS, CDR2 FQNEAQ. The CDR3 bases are TGTGCCAGCAGCCGGAGCCGGGACAGGGGGGCCTACGAGCAGTACTTC. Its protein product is CASSRSRDRGAYEQYF.